This T cell receptor beta chain appears in the sequencing data of a study of T cell repertoires in cytomegalovirus infection. About the study: It was the public TCR beta signatures that indicated both CMV infection and matching HLA type.

To note about this clonotype: The antigen is unknown.

TCRdb independently ran MiXCR on the reads; one entry per CDR3 protein. The data hold approximately 300,000 distinct CDR3 sequences, with about 29% observed a single time. Deletions cut 4 bases from V and 7 bases from J, with 15 bases between. Germline assignment: CDR1 SGHRS and CDR2 YFSETQ. The CDR3 contains 15 residues. This clonotype was obtained from a human donor in good health (CMV status not recorded). Some clones in this sample may be carry-over from other donors' samples. V usage is TRBV5-1 and J usage is TRBJ1-6; D not certain. Sequencing used cultured PBMCs, obtained from culture after CMV antigen stimulation. The CDR3 reads CASSPREERNSPLHF. The CDR3 nucleotides read TGCGCCAGCAGCCCAAGGGAGGAGCGAAATTCACCCCTCCACTTT.